Presented here are 32 T cell receptor beta chains from one specimen sequenced in a study of shared clonotypes between healthy human individuals. Assay: immunoSEQ multiplex PCR; the TCRdb copy retains only in-frame clones and omits some. Among around 300,000 clones listed, about nine tenths were seen once. The sequencing sample was made of memory CD8+ T cells sorted from blood. As to subset: CD45RO+ cells pooled with CCR7-negative TemRA cells. These receptors originate from a man between 18 and 35 years old in good health.

This clone appeared a single time. The chain has TRBV28 and TRBJ1-1; possibly TRBD1 for D (5 bases). Germline values: CDR1 MDHEN, CDR2 SYDVKM. V was clipped by 2 bases and J by 4 bases, with 14 bases between them. There are 15 residues in the CDR3. The CDR3 loop is CASSLGQGGSTEAFF. The CDR3 bases are TGTGCCAGCAGTTTAGGGCAGGGCGGTTCCACTGAAGCTTTCTTT.

This clone was detected many times. Additional DNA sequences in this sample encode the identical CDR3. The chain combines TRBV27 with TRBJ2-7; maybe TRBD1 (5 bases). The V gene lost 6 bases and the J gene lost 2 bases, with 11 bases spanning the gap. This CDR3 has 13 amino acids. The germline CDR1 and CDR2 sequences are MNHEY and SMNVEV (reference sequence). CDR3 residues: CASRPQGTYEQYF. CDR3 sequence (DNA): TGTGCCAGCAGGCCGCAGGGAACCTACGAGCAGTACTTC.

The V and J genes are TRBV28 and TRBJ1-2; tentatively, D is TRBD1 (5 bases). The CDR3 is 18 residues long. V was cut by 2 bases and J by 4 bases, with 23 bases left in between. Germline loops: CDR1 MDHEN, CDR2 SYDVKM. The CDR3 DNA reads as TGTGCCAGCAGTTTAGAGAGCCTCCCGACAGACTTCACCTATGGCTACACCTTC. Protein sequence: CASSLESLPTDFTYGYTF.

The chain has TRBV30 and TRBJ2-7, with 10 bases matching TRBD2. Unmatched junction bases numbered 5, after V lost 2 bases and J lost 4 bases. CDR3 length: 14 amino acids. The germline CDR1 and CDR2 sequences are GTSNPN and SVGIG (reference sequence). The CDR3 region has the DNA TGTGCCTGGAGTATAGCTAGCGGGAGTTACGAGCAGTACTTC. Translated: CAWSIASGSYEQYF.

In DNA form, the CDR3 reads TGCAGCGTTGAACTAGCGGGAGTCAAAAACATTCAGTACTTC. Encoded protein: CSVELAGVKNIQYF. The chain joins TRBV29-1 to TRBJ2-4, with 10 bases matching TRBD2. CDR1 is SQVTM and CDR2 is ANQGSEA in the germline V gene. The junction had 1 base not matched to a gene; V was cut back by 2 bases and J by 3 bases. This CDR3 spans 14 amino acids.

The CDR3 DNA follows: TGTGCCAGCAGCCACCACCCGGACAGCCAGAACACTGAAGCTTTCTTT. Amino acids: CASSHHPDSQNTEAFF. The chain couples TRBV9 to TRBJ1-1; perhaps TRBD1 as D (6 bases). CDR1 and CDR2 (germline): SGDLS, YYNGEE. V shed 4 bases and J shed 1 base, with 17 bases lying between them. This CDR3 spans 16 amino acids.

The chain is built from TRBV6-5 and TRBJ2-2; D is possibly TRBD1 (5 bases). This CDR3 contains 14 residues. In germline, CDR1 is MNHEY, CDR2 SVGAGI. V dropped 2 bases and J dropped 4 bases, with 8 bases sitting between them. The CDR3, as DNA: TGTGCCAGCAGTTACACCGACAGCACCGGGGAGCTGTTTTTT. Amino acids: CASSYTDSTGELFF.

V is TRBV30 and J is TRBJ1-6; D perhaps matches TRBD1 (6 bases). Trimming took 2 bases from V and 8 from J, leaving 13 bases between them. Germline V gene sequence: CDR1 GTSNPN, CDR2 SVGIG (reference sequence). The CDR3 runs 14 residues. In nucleotides, the CDR3 is TGTGCCTGGAGTCCAGGGGTAGGGGATTCACCCCTCCACTTT. Translated: CAWSPGVGDSPLHF. The whole variable domain, filled in from reference TRBV30 and TRBJ1-6, reads SQTIHQWPATLVQPVGSPLSLECTVEGTSNPNLYWYRQAAGRGLQLLFYSVGIGQISSEVPQNLSASRPQDRQFILSSKKLLLSDSGFYLCAWSPGVGDSPLHFGNGTRLTVT.

The chain couples TRBV4-1 to TRBJ2-1; 10 positions match TRBD2. The CDR3 has 15 amino acids. The J segment lost 9 bases and the V segment lost 0 bases, leaving 5 bases of the junction unmatched. The germline V gene has CDR1 MGHRA and CDR2 YSYEKL. The CDR3 DNA follows: TGCGCCAGCAGCCAAGATGCCAGCGGGGGGGGTGAGCAGTTCTTC. Amino acids: CASSQDASGGGEQFF.

The chain is built from TRBV5-8 and TRBJ1-2, with TRBD1 as a possible D gene (6 bases). Between the trimmed V and J ends, which lost 4 bases and 5 bases, there was a span of 18 bases. Germline V gene data show CDR1 as SGHTS and CDR2 as YDEGEE. The CDR3 is 15 residues long. CDR3 residues: CASSVGHRVFYGYTF. The CDR3 DNA follows: TGTGCCAGCAGCGTAGGACACAGGGTTTTTTATGGCTACACCTTC.

CDR3 nucleotide sequence: TGTGCCAGCAGTAACGACGGCTATGGCTACACCTTC. Amino acids: CASSNDGYGYTF. The chain employs TRBV6-6 and TRBJ1-2; D is undetermined. The CDR3 is 12 residues long. The ends were cut back, 5 bases at V and 4 bases at J, with 8 bases in the middle. CDR1 is MNHNY and CDR2 is SVGAGI in the germline V gene (reference sequence).

The CDR3 sequence is CASSPRQYPYEQYF. CDR3 coding DNA: TGCGCCAGCAGCCCCCGACAGTATCCCTACGAGCAGTACTTC. The chain is built from TRBV5-1 and TRBJ2-7; D might be TRBD1 (5 bases). This CDR3 comprises 14 residues. Trimming removed 4 bases from V and 2 bases from J, with 13 bases in between. Germline-derived CDR1 and CDR2 are SGHRS and YFSETQ.

The chain uses TRBV9 and TRBJ2-3, with 12 bases aligning to TRBD2. Looked up from germline, CDR1 is SGDLS and CDR2 is YYNGEE. J lost 0 bases, V lost 4 bases, and 6 bases had no gene match. The CDR3 runs 17 residues. As DNA, the CDR3 is TGTGCCAGCAGCCCCCGGACTAGCGGGGTTAGCACAGATACGCAGTATTTT. Amino acid sequence: CASSPRTSGVSTDTQYF.

The rearrangement uses TRBV5-4 and TRBJ2-7; TRBD1 agrees at 7 bases. The CDR3 length is 15 residues. V lost 4 bases, J lost 2 bases, and 9 bases stayed unmatched. Looked up from germline, CDR1 is SGHNT and CDR2 is YYREEE (reference sequence). For the CDR3, the DNA is TGTGCCAGCAGCACAGATTGGGACAGCACCTACGAGCAGTACTTC. Protein: CASSTDWDSTYEQYF.

The CDR3: CASSLFTGPGYIQYF. The CDR3 DNA reads as TGTGCCAGCAGTTTATTTACAGGGCCAGGATACATTCAGTACTTC. The chain has TRBV28 and TRBJ2-4, with D possibly matching TRBD1 (6 bases). The CDR3 has 15 residues. With 1 base removed from V and 8 bases from J, the gap between germline ends came to 15 bases. Germline V gives CDR1 MDHEN, CDR2 SYDVKM. Full variable domain (outside the CDR3, taken from reference TRBV28 and TRBJ2-4): DVKVTQSSRYLVKRTGEKVFLECVQDMDHENMFWYRQDPGLGLRLIYFSYDVKMKEKGDIPEGYSVSREKKERFSLILESASTNQTSMYLCASSLFTGPGYIQYFGAGTRLSVL.

The chain links TRBV5-4 to TRBJ2-1, with 9 positions matching TRBD2. Germline-derived CDR1 and CDR2 are SGHNT and YYREEE (reference sequence). V gave up 1 base and J gave up 0 bases; unmatched junction bases: 14. The CDR3 extends over 20 amino acids. The CDR3 coding sequence is TGTGCCAGCAGCTTGTTAGTTAGGACTAGCGAAATTTACTCCTACAATGAGCAGTTCTTC. This gives the protein CASSLLVRTSEIYSYNEQFF.

This clone has a single count. The CDR3 protein is CASSIGRLDEQFF. CDR3 nucleotide sequence: TGTGCCAGTAGTATCGGTAGATTAGATGAGCAGTTCTTC. V gene TRBV19 combines with J gene TRBJ2-1; no firm D call. Between the trimmed V and J ends, which lost 3 bases and 8 bases, there was a span of 11 bases. The germline V gene encodes CDR1 LNHDA and CDR2 SQIVND (reference sequence). The CDR3 contains 13 residues.

The rearrangement joins TRBV29-1 to TRBJ2-1; 8 nucleotides match TRBD2. CDR1 is SQVTM and CDR2 is ANQGSEA in the germline V gene. The trim removed 2 bases at V and 7 bases at J, leaving 13 bases unmatched. CDR3 length: 16 amino acids. The CDR3 sequence: CSVESGGPSGWNEQFF. The DNA for the CDR3 is TGCAGCGTTGAATCGGGGGGGCCCTCTGGGTGGAATGAGCAGTTCTTC.

V gene TRBV28 combines with J gene TRBJ2-7; D remains ambiguous. Per germline, CDR1 MDHEN and CDR2 SYDVKM. This CDR3 contains 11 residues. The V gene lost 5 bases and the J gene lost 0 bases, with 2 bases spanning the gap. This CDR3 is CASSASYEQYF. The CDR3 region has the DNA TGTGCCAGCAGTGCCTCCTACGAGCAGTACTTC. Combining the CDR3 with reference TRBV28 and TRBJ2-7 gives the whole variable domain DVKVTQSSRYLVKRTGEKVFLECVQDMDHENMFWYRQDPGLGLRLIYFSYDVKMKEKGDIPEGYSVSREKKERFSLILESASTNQTSMYLCASSASYEQYFGPGTRLTVT.

The rearrangement links TRBV6-1 to TRBJ1-5, with 7 bases that match TRBD1. V was clipped by 0 bases and J by 9 bases; unmatched bases: 5. The CDR3 sequence is 14 residues long. CDR1 and CDR2 from the germline V gene are MNHNS and SASEGT. CDR3 residues: CASSEARQGGPQHF. The CDR3 coding sequence is TGTGCCAGCAGTGAAGCCCGACAGGGTGGGCCCCAGCATTTT.

J is TRBJ2-2 and V is TRBV7-9; TRBD2 aligns across 13 bases. The CDR3 has 16 amino acids. Looked up from germline, CDR1 is SEHNR and CDR2 is FQNEAQ (reference sequence). The trim removed 5 bases at V and 5 bases at J, leaving 5 bases unmatched. In DNA, the CDR3 is TGTGCCAGCAGCCCCGTGGGACTAGCGGGAACCGGGGAGCTGTTTTTT. Translating it yields CASSPVGLAGTGELFF.

A word on this clone: In the same sample, other DNA sequences code for this CDR3. The chain links TRBV29-1 to TRBJ2-7; D perhaps matches TRBD1 (5 bases). There are 12 residues in the CDR3. Looked up from germline, CDR1 is SQVTM and CDR2 is ANQGSEA. Trimming cost V 0 bases and J 3 bases, with 6 bases left between them. CDR3 nucleotide sequence: TGCAGCGTTGAAGACAGGGACTACGAGCAGTACTTC. This translates into CSVEDRDYEQYF.

V and J are TRBV4-3 and TRBJ2-7, with D possibly TRBD2 on 5 matching bases. The germline gives CDR1 LGHNA, CDR2 YSLEER. V was pared by 0 bases and J by 2 bases, with 14 bases between. CDR3 length equals 16 residues. This CDR3 reads CASSQERSYGTYEQYF. DNA for the CDR3: TGCGCCAGCAGCCAAGAAAGGAGCTACGGGACCTACGAGCAGTACTTC.

This chain connects TRBV15 to TRBJ1-2, with 7 bases matching TRBD1. Germline V gene sequence: CDR1 LNHNV, CDR2 YYDKDF (reference sequence). V lost 3 bases to trimming and J lost 0 bases; unmatched junction nucleotides: 4. The CDR3 has 15 residues. The CDR3 DNA is TGTGCCACCAGCAGCGGGACAGACGCTAACTATGGCTACACCTTC. The encoded protein is CATSSGTDANYGYTF.

The V call is TRBV4-1, the J call TRBJ2-5; D unclear. The CDR3 extends over 16 amino acids. The V gene lost 0 bases and the J gene lost 5 bases, with 16 bases spanning the gap. Germline loops: CDR1 MGHRA, CDR2 YSYEKL. The CDR3: CASSQDGEGLGETQYF. CDR3 sequence (DNA): TGCGCCAGCAGCCAAGATGGTGAAGGTTTAGGGGAGACCCAGTACTTC.

The rearrangement links TRBV5-6 to TRBJ1-3, with D perhaps matching TRBD1 (6 bases). The CDR3 loop spans 14 amino acids. Germline V lookup: CDR1 SGHDT, CDR2 YYEEEE. Trimming took off 3 bases at V and 2 bases at J, with 9 bases between the two ends. The CDR3 DNA reads TGTGCCAGCAGCTGGGCAGGGGCTGGAAACACCATATATTTT. Residues: CASSWAGAGNTIYF.

In its sample, this clone was seen once. The rearrangement links TRBV19 to TRBJ1-1; perhaps TRBD1 as D (5 bases). Per the germline V gene, CDR1 is LNHDA and CDR2 is SQIVND (reference sequence). Trimming stripped 3 bases from V and 0 bases from J, with 14 bases between. The length of the CDR3 is 16 residues. The CDR3 region is CASSIGQGLMNTEAFF. In DNA form, the CDR3 reads TGTGCCAGTAGTATCGGGCAGGGCCTCATGAACACTGAAGCTTTCTTT.

This chain joins TRBV27 and TRBJ2-7, with 8 bases that match TRBD1. CDR3 size: 13 residues. The ends lost 3 bases at V and 3 bases at J; junction bases unmatched: 1. Germline V lookup: CDR1 MNHEY, CDR2 SMNVEV (reference sequence). The CDR3 nucleotides read TGTGCCAGCAGTTTCGACAGGGGCTACGAGCAGTACTTC. Translation: CASSFDRGYEQYF.

V is TRBV27 and J is TRBJ1-2; 7 nucleotides line up with TRBD1. Germline V gene data show CDR1 as MNHEY and CDR2 as SMNVEV (reference sequence). The V and J ends lost 5 bases and 7 bases, in that order; junction bases with no gene match: 10. The length of the CDR3 is 14 residues. The CDR3 here is CASSLAGGPVGYTF. In DNA, the CDR3 is TGTGCCAGCAGTCTGGCAGGGGGACCTGTTGGCTACACCTTC.

V usage is TRBV2 and J usage is TRBJ2-1; 7 positions agree with TRBD2. Germline values: CDR1 SNHLY, CDR2 FYNNEI. The CDR3 runs 16 residues. V shed 5 bases and J 1 base; nucleotides not matched to a gene: 8. The CDR3 loop is CASSYTLAPSYNEQFF. In nucleotides, the CDR3 is TGTGCCAGCAGTTACACACTAGCGCCGTCCTACAATGAGCAGTTCTTC.

CDR3 DNA: TGCGCCAGCAGCCAAGATCTTAACTCTGGAAACACCATATATTTT. Translating it yields CASSQDLNSGNTIYF. The chain combines TRBV4-1 with TRBJ1-3; D is unclear. The CDR3 totals 15 residues. CDR1 is MGHRA and CDR2 is YSYEKL in the germline V gene. V was shortened by 0 bases and J by 0 bases, with 6 bases between the two germline ends.

This clone was detected only once. This chain uses TRBV15 with TRBJ2-1; 9 bases line up with TRBD2. The CDR3 runs to 19 residues. Germline V gene data show CDR1 as LNHNV and CDR2 as YYDKDF (reference sequence). Trimming took 0 bases from V and 5 from J; bases not matched to a gene: 14. The chain's CDR3 is CATSREFRVAGEANNEQFF. DNA of the CDR3: TGTGCCACCAGCAGAGAGTTTCGCGTAGCGGGAGAAGCAAACAATGAGCAGTTCTTC.